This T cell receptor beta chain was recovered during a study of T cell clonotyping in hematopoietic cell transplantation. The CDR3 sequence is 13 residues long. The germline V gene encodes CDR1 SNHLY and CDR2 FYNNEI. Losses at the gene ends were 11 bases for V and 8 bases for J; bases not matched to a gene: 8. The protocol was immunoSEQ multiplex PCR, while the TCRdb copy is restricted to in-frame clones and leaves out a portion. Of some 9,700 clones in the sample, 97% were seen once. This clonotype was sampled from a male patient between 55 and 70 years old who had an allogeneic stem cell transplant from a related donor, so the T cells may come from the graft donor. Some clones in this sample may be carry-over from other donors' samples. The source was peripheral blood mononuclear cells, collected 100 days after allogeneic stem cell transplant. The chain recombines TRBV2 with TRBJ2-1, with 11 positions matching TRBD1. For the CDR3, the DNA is TGTGCCGTCGGACAGGGGGCTAACTATGAGCAGTTCTTC. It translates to CAVGQGANYEQFF.